The 8 T cell receptor beta chains below were found in one sample sequenced in a study of blood T cell repertoires in COVID-19 (dated by TCRdb to the early 2020s). The library was obtained by the immunoSEQ multiplex PCR assay. TCRdb stores this immuneACCESS table with in-frame sequences only. Part of the clones is absent; in the studies checked, under half of the shortfall reflects unresolved V genes, and no reason is known for the rest. The sample profile shows 150,000 to 200,000 clones; 90% of them were found once. The ten top clones hold approximately 0.5% of the sample. The sequenced sample was peripheral blood. These receptors originate from a man aged 50 to 59 with acute or convalescent COVID-19.

The V gene is TRBV6-2 or TRBV6-3, the J gene TRBJ2-5; tentative D call: TRBD1 (5 bases). The CDR3 has 14 amino acids. Germline CDR1 MNHEY, CDR2 SVGEGT. V was pared by 4 bases and J by 2 bases, with 11 bases between. CDR3 residues: CASSSLAGQETQYF. As DNA, the CDR3 is TGTGCCAGCAGTTCCCTGGCAGGGCAAGAGACCCAGTACTTC.

This clone has more than one count but fewer than ten. The chain carries TRBV28 and TRBJ1-4; 7 bases match TRBD1. V trimming: 5 bases; J trimming: 8 bases; junction bases outside the gene matches: 8. The CDR3 covers 14 residues. Germline V gene sequence: CDR1 MDHEN, CDR2 SYDVKM. CDR3 sequence reads: CASSTGQNDEKLFF. The CDR3 DNA sequence: TGTGCCAGCAGTACGGGACAGAATGACGAAAAACTGTTTTTT.

The chain joins TRBV5-1 to TRBJ2-2, with 13 bases that match TRBD2. The CDR3 runs 17 residues. V was pared by 4 bases and J by 0 bases, with 3 bases of the junction left unmatched. Germline V gene sequence: CDR1 SGHRS, CDR2 YFSETQ. CDR3 DNA sequence: TGCGCCAGCAGCAAGGGGACTAGCGGGACGAACACCGGGGAGCTGTTTTTT. It codes for CASSKGTSGTNTGELFF.

This clone was counted once. V gene TRBV4-1 combines with J gene TRBJ2-5; the D is unclear. The germline gives CDR1 MGHRA, CDR2 YSYEKL. The CDR3 length is 15 residues. Trimming pared 0 bases from V and 2 bases from J, leaving 10 bases between. This CDR3 is CASSQEIQLQETQYF. The DNA of the CDR3 is TGCGCCAGCAGCCAAGAGATCCAGTTACAAGAGACCCAGTACTTC.

The genes are TRBV29-1 and TRBJ2-1; TRBD1 might be the D (5 bases). CDR3 length: 14 residues. Germline V gene lookup returns CDR1 SQVTM and CDR2 ANQGSEA. V was trimmed by 6 bases and J by 12 bases, leaving 24 bases between them. The CDR3: CSVPHTRDPIGQFF. DNA of the CDR3: TGCAGCGTCCCCCATACCAGGGATCCAATTGGGCAGTTCTTC.

The CDR3: CASSSTGVIAGYTF. CDR3 DNA sequence: TGTGCCAGCAGCTCGACAGGGGTCATCGCTGGCTACACCTTC. The chain is built from TRBV5-6 and TRBJ1-2; TRBD1 agrees at 8 bases. The CDR3 consists of 14 residues. Unmatched junction bases numbered 8, after V lost 3 bases and J lost 7 bases. Germline assignment: CDR1 SGHDT and CDR2 YYEEEE.

V is TRBV11-2 and J is TRBJ2-7; 9 nucleotides line up with TRBD1. Germline assignment: CDR1 SGHAT and CDR2 FQNNGV. The CDR3 length is 13 residues. V shed 6 bases, J shed 2 bases, and the junction held 2 bases outside the gene matches. CDR3 amino acids: CASRRQGAYEQYV. CDR3 nucleotide sequence: TGTGCCAGCAGACGACAGGGGGCCTACGAGCAGTACGTC.

The chain has TRBV5-1 and TRBJ2-3, with TRBD2 matching over 10 bases. Trimming took 4 bases from V and 3 from J; bases not matched to a gene: 14. This CDR3 is built from 18 residues. Looked up from germline, CDR1 is SGHRS and CDR2 is YFSETQ. The CDR3 protein is CASSTPPEAGGPTDTQYF. CDR3 coding DNA: TGCGCCAGCAGCACGCCCCCCGAAGCGGGGGGGCCGACAGATACGCAGTATTTT.